The 18 T cell receptor beta chains listed next were all sequenced from one sample in a study of blood T cell repertoires in COVID-19 (dated by TCRdb to about 2020). Receptor amplification or capture employed the immunoSEQ multiplex PCR assay. Not all clones reach the TCRdb copy of this immuneACCESS table, which keeps in-frame sequences only. Checked studies attribute under half of the gap to unresolved V genes and leave the rest unexplained. In this sample the table shows more than 250,000 clones, 65% to 90% of which occur a single time. The ten largest clones take up around 5.5% of the sample. Sample: peripheral blood. These receptors all stem from a man in his forties or fifties with active or convalescent COVID-19.

The chain recombines TRBV14 with TRBJ2-5; D is undetermined. CDR1 and CDR2 from the germline V gene are SGHDN and FVKESK. Deletions cut 4 bases from V and 4 bases from J, with 13 bases between. This CDR3 is built from 14 residues. The CDR3 is CASSPGFARETQYF. The DNA for the CDR3 is TGTGCCAGCAGCCCCGGGTTCGCCAGAGAGACCCAGTACTTC.

The chain joins TRBV7-2 to TRBJ2-7; D might be TRBD2 (6 bases). The CDR3 contains 11 residues. Germline CDR1 reads SGHTA; CDR2 reads FQGNSA. This CDR3 is CAWGERYEQYF. The CDR3 region has the DNA TGTGCTTGGGGGGAGAGGTACGAGCAGTACTTC. Together with reference TRBV7-2 and TRBJ2-7, the CDR3 gives the full variable domain: GAGVSQSPSNKVTEKGKDVELRCDPISGHTALYWYRQSLGQGLEFLIYFQGNSAPDKSGLPSDRFSAERTGGSVSTLTIQRTQQEDSAVYLCAWGERYEQYFGPGTRLTVT.

The chain employs TRBV18 and TRBJ2-5; 7 bases map to TRBD2. CDR3 size: 14 residues. J was trimmed by 2 bases and V by 6 bases; bases with no gene match: 6. The V gene's germline CDR1 is KGHSH and CDR2 LQKENI. CDR3: CASSPRSGQETQYF. The CDR3 DNA reads as TGTGCCAGCTCCCCCCGTAGCGGGCAAGAGACCCAGTACTTC.

This clone appeared a single time. This chain connects TRBV7-9 to TRBJ1-3, with D possibly being TRBD1 (6 bases). Germline CDR1 reads SEHNR; CDR2 reads FQNEAQ (reference sequence). V lost 5 bases to trimming and J lost 0 bases, with 11 bases between them. This CDR3 contains 15 residues. The CDR3 reads CASSARDISGNTIYF. In DNA form, the CDR3 reads TGTGCCAGCAGCGCCAGGGACATCTCTGGAAACACCATATATTTT.

The DNA of the CDR3 is TGCAGCGTTTTAGGACAGGGGAGCACAGATACGCAGTATTTT. Translating it yields CSVLGQGSTDTQYF. The chain is built from TRBV29-1 and TRBJ2-3, with 9 bases fitting TRBD1. Germline CDR1 is SQVTM and CDR2 is ANQGSEA. Trimming removed 5 bases from V and 0 bases from J; junction bases left unmatched: 3. This CDR3 has 14 residues.

The rearrangement links TRBV5-4 to TRBJ1-1; no definite D call. The CDR3 extends over 12 amino acids. V was trimmed by 7 bases and J by 0 bases, leaving 7 bases between them. The germline V gene encodes CDR1 SGHNT and CDR2 YYREEE (reference sequence). In DNA form, the CDR3 reads TGTGCCAGCGGGAGGATGAACACTGAAGCTTTCTTT. Its protein is CASGRMNTEAFF.

V gene TRBV12-5 combines with J gene TRBJ2-7; 9 bases align to TRBD2. V dropped 1 base and J dropped 7; count of bases not matched to a gene: 17. Looked up from germline, CDR1 is LGHNT and CDR2 is FRNRAP. This CDR3 contains 18 residues. The CDR3 protein is CASGLALVAGVHRLEQYF. CDR3 nucleotide sequence: TGTGCTAGTGGTTTGGCCCTAGTAGCGGGAGTCCACCGCTTGGAGCAGTACTTC.

V and J are TRBV2 and TRBJ2-7; 9 bases match TRBD1. CDR3 size: 13 residues. Germline CDR1 reads SNHLY; CDR2 reads FYNNEI. The J segment lost 2 bases and the V segment lost 8 bases, leaving 4 bases of the junction unmatched. CDR3 in DNA: TGTGCCAGCGGGGGACAGGGAGCCTACGAGCAGTACTTC. Its protein is CASGGQGAYEQYF.

The V gene is TRBV30, the J gene TRBJ1-2, with TRBD1 matching over 8 bases. The germline gives CDR1 GTSNPN, CDR2 SVGIG (reference sequence). V was clipped by 4 bases and J by 2 bases; unmatched bases: 12. The CDR3 is 16 residues long. The CDR3 loop is CAWTDRGETSNYGYTF. Here the CDR3 DNA reads TGTGCCTGGACCGACAGGGGAGAGACAAGCAACTATGGCTACACCTTC.

In DNA form, the CDR3 reads TGCAGCGTTGAAGAGACTCAGGGGGTATTTGGCTACACCTTC. Its protein product is CSVEETQGVFGYTF. The chain links TRBV29-1 to TRBJ1-2; 7 bases align to TRBD1. Germline trimming cut 0 bases from V and 7 bases from J; bases unmatched to any gene: 8. Germline CDR1 and CDR2: SQVTM and ANQGSEA. The CDR3 runs to 14 residues.

This clone was seen a single time. The chain employs TRBV6-5 and TRBJ2-7; D might be TRBD1 (6 bases). The CDR3 covers 15 residues. In germline, CDR1 is MNHEY, CDR2 SVGAGI. The V end was cut by 2 bases, the J end by 3 bases, with 14 bases between. DNA for the CDR3: TGTGCCAGCAGTTACGCGCAGGGGAAGGTCTACGAGCAGTACTTC. This codes for CASSYAQGKVYEQYF.

V usage is TRBV24-1 and J usage is TRBJ2-1, with 7 bases identical to TRBD2. The V gene end was trimmed by 4 bases and the J gene end by 3 bases; junction bases not matched to a gene: 17. The CDR3 has 19 amino acids. Germline V gene sequence: CDR1 KGHDR, CDR2 SFDVKD. DNA for the CDR3: TGTGCCACCAGTGAAGGAGGGTTGCTGTTGGGGGGGGACTACAATGAGCAGTTCTTC. Encoded protein: CATSEGGLLLGGDYNEQFF.

Note on this clone: A read error may account for a junction end that differs from germline. This chain connects TRBV30 to TRBJ2-2, with TRBD2 as a possible D gene (5 bases). The CDR3 sequence is 13 residues long. Germline V gene lookup returns CDR1 GTSNPN and CDR2 SVGIG (reference sequence). The CDR3 nucleotides read TGTGCCCGGAGGCGACGGGGCACCGGGGAGCTGTTTTTT. Its translation is CARRRRGTGELFF.

The V and J genes are TRBV18 and TRBJ2-3; tentative D call: TRBD1 (6 bases). CDR3 length: 15 residues. V was clipped by 3 bases and J by 4 bases, with 14 bases between them. Germline V gene sequence: CDR1 KGHSH, CDR2 LQKENI. CDR3 in amino acids: CASSPVQGIADTQYF. The CDR3 DNA is TGTGCCAGCTCACCTGTGCAGGGGATCGCAGATACGCAGTATTTT.

This chain joins TRBV19 and TRBJ2-2, with D possibly TRBD2 on 5 matching bases. The CDR3 covers 15 residues. The V gene lost 2 bases and the J gene lost 6 bases, with 13 bases spanning the gap. Germline CDR1 reads LNHDA; CDR2 reads SQIVND (reference sequence). The CDR3 sequence: CASSITTIGAGELFF. CDR3 coding DNA: TGTGCCAGTAGTATAACGACTATCGGGGCCGGGGAGCTGTTTTTT.

CDR3 residues: CASSLSPGKYEQYF. CDR3 coding DNA: TGTGCCAGCAGCTTATCGCCCGGGAAATACGAGCAGTACTTC. This chain links TRBV7-2 with TRBJ2-7; maybe TRBD2 (5 bases). The CDR3 has 14 amino acids. Trimming shortened V by 2 bases and J by 4 bases, and 12 bases separated the two germline ends. In germline, CDR1 is SGHTA, CDR2 FQGNSA. Supplemented by reference TRBV7-2 and TRBJ2-7, the full variable domain reads GAGVSQSPSNKVTEKGKDVELRCDPISGHTALYWYRQSLGQGLEFLIYFQGNSAPDKSGLPSDRFSAERTGGSVSTLTIQRTQQEDSAVYLCASSLSPGKYEQYFGPGTRLTVT.

The genes are TRBV19 and TRBJ1-1; 12 bases fit TRBD1. CDR3 size: 18 residues. V lost 3 bases, J lost 4 bases, and 12 bases stayed unmatched. Germline CDR1 and CDR2: LNHDA and SQIVND (reference sequence). The CDR3, as DNA: TGTGCCAGTAGTATCGCCTCCGGGACAGGGGGCATAGCCACTGAAGCTTTCTTT. Residues: CASSIASGTGGIATEAFF.

CDR3 sequence reads: CASSALAGGPGEQYF. CDR3 coding DNA: TGTGCCAGCAGTGCGCTAGCGGGAGGCCCAGGCGAGCAGTACTTC. The chain has TRBV2 and TRBJ2-7; 11 nucleotides agree with TRBD2. CDR1 SNHLY and CDR2 FYNNEI come from the germline V gene. The V segment lost 4 bases and the J segment 6 bases; nucleotides outside the gene matches: 8. This CDR3 is built from 15 residues. The entire variable domain, with the rest obtained from reference TRBV2 and TRBJ2-7, is as follows: EPEVTQTPSHQVTQMGQEVILRCVPISNHLYFYWYRQILGQKVEFLVSFYNNEISEKSEIFDDQFSVERPDGSNFTLKIRSTKLEDSAMYFCASSALAGGPGEQYFGPGTRLTVT.